A single sample is the source of the 8 T cell receptor beta chains below, sequenced in a study of T cells in Graves' hyperthyroidism and ophthalmopathy. It was RNA transcripts that yielded the amplified TCR beta CDR3 regions. An initial round of RT-PCR targeting the TCR CDR3 relied on the HTBI primer set. MiXCR, applied by TCRdb to the multiplex PCR reads, yields one record per CDR3 protein. The sample shows about 600,000 distinct CDR3 sequences, about 14% of them seen only once. Specimen: blood. Receptor source: a young woman with Graves' ophthalmopathy.

This clonotype was detected ten times or more. The V call is TRBV6-5, the J call TRBJ1-5; 10 bases line up with TRBD1. CDR1 is MNHEY, CDR2 SVGAGI, per germline. The CDR3 is 15 amino acids. V lost 2 bases, J lost 2 bases, and 0 bases stayed unmatched. The CDR3 spells CASSYGQGGNQPQHF. The CDR3 DNA reads as TGTGCCAGCAGTTACGGACAGGGGGGCAATCAGCCCCAGCATTTT.

This clonotype was detected once. V gene TRBV4-1 combines with J gene TRBJ2-1, with TRBD2 matching over 14 bases. There are 16 residues in the CDR3. V gave up 7 bases and J gave up 7 bases; unmatched junction bases: 9. The germline CDR1 and CDR2 sequences are MGHRA and YSYEKL. The CDR3, as DNA: TGCGCCAGCACACGGGGGACTAGCGGGAGTAGGAATGAGCAGTTCTTC. Residues: CASTRGTSGSRNEQFF.

This clonotype was recorded a few times. V and J are TRBV20-1 and TRBJ1-2, with a possible D match to TRBD1 (5 bases). This CDR3 is built from 15 residues. V shed 4 bases and J shed 3 bases, with 18 bases lying between them. Per germline, CDR1 DFQATT and CDR2 SNEGSKA (reference sequence). The CDR3 reads CSATVPGGPDYGYTF. In nucleotides, the CDR3 is TGCAGTGCTACCGTTCCTGGGGGTCCTGACTATGGCTACACCTTC.

This chain joins TRBV20-1 and TRBJ2-5; TRBD2 matches at 10 bases. V lost 0 bases and J lost 1; bases outside the gene matches: 5. The CDR3 contains 16 residues. Germline-derived CDR1 and CDR2 are DFQATT and SNEGSKA (reference sequence). The CDR3, as DNA: TGCAGTGCTAGAGACTCTAGCGGGAGCATCCAAGAGACCCAGTACTTC. This gives the protein CSARDSSGSIQETQYF.

The chain combines TRBV30 with TRBJ1-1, with D perhaps matching TRBD1 (6 bases). The germline V gene encodes CDR1 GTSNPN and CDR2 SVGIG (reference sequence). Trimming removed 2 bases from V and 1 base from J, with 14 bases in between. The CDR3 covers 15 residues. The CDR3 region is CAWSTPGAGNTEAFF. The DNA for the CDR3 is TGTGCCTGGAGTACGCCGGGGGCAGGGAACACTGAAGCTTTCTTT.

This clonotype was seen many times. The chain uses TRBV5-1 and TRBJ2-5; the match to TRBD2 covers 9 bases. The CDR3 contains 17 residues. V was pared by 0 bases and J by 5 bases, with 11 bases of the junction left unmatched. The germline CDR1 and CDR2 sequences are SGHRS and YFSETQ. The CDR3 DNA reads as TGCGCCAGCAGCTTGGGCTTAGCGGGAGTATCGGCGGAGACCCAGTACTTC. Translated, it gives CASSLGLAGVSAETQYF.

The chain is built from TRBV20-1 and TRBJ1-2; the D gene is possibly TRBD1 (5 bases). V lost 5 bases, J lost 2 bases, and 18 bases lay in between. The CDR3 covers 15 residues. Germline CDR1 and CDR2: DFQATT and SNEGSKA (reference sequence). The CDR3 sequence: CSAPTPPDTNYGYTF. The DNA of the CDR3 is TGCAGTGCTCCGACCCCTCCGGACACAAACTATGGCTACACCTTC.

The genes are TRBV19 and TRBJ2-1; D might be TRBD1 (6 bases). The V end lost 9 bases, the J end lost 8 bases, and 20 bases lay between the germline ends. This CDR3 region has 14 residues. Looked up from germline, CDR1 is LNHDA and CDR2 is SQIVND (reference sequence). The DNA for the CDR3 is TGTGCCAGCTTCGGGGCAGGGGCTACCGATGAGCAGTTCTTC. Translating it yields CASFGAGATDEQFF.